In this sample, the clone carrying this T cell receptor beta chain turned up a few times. TCRdb called the 5' RACE reads again in MiXCR, with one record for every CDR3 protein. The data show around 21,000 distinct CDR3 sequences, roughly 33% seen once. CDR1 MGHRA and CDR2 YSYEKL come from the germline V gene. There are 14 residues in the CDR3. V lost 7 bases and J lost 2; bases outside the gene matches: 6. Sequences were obtained from tumor-infiltrating naive CD4+ T cells sorted from the breast tumor. Subset denoted: naive CD4+ T cells, CD4+CD45RA+CD25-. V gene TRBV4-1 combines with J gene TRBJ1-2; 8 nucleotides agree with TRBD1. The sequence came from a female donor with breast cancer. The CDR3 spells CASTPDRANYGYTF. The CDR3 DNA follows: TGCGCCAGCACCCCGGACAGGGCGAACTATGGCTACACCTTC.